Listed below are T cell receptor beta chains from one sample, sequenced in a study of control samples from healthy donors and cancer patients. Sequencing used immunoSEQ multiplex PCR; TCRdb keeps in-frame clones, though not all of them. The sample shows about 130,000 clones, 92% of them seen only once. Sequenced input: blood. The receptors here all came from a woman in her 50s in good health. Both conserved end residues are part of each CDR3. Fields, in order: J gene, clone size, V gene, D gene, CDR3 protein, CDR3 DNA. The D gene is left open where the match is weak. Clone sizes are given selectively: once, few, many, or a class where the clone is expanded.

>TRBJ1-4|-|TRBV10-3|TRBD1
CAISASRDSANEKLFF
TGTGCCATCAGTGCTTCCCGGGACAGCGCTAATGAAAAACTGTTTTTT
>TRBJ1-5|many|TRBV3-1/TRBV3-2|TRBD1
CASSQGTGQPQHF
TGTGCCAGCAGCCAAGGGACAGGCCAGCCCCAGCATTTT
>TRBJ1-5|-|TRBV6-6|TRBD1
CAARPTGQRSNQPQHF
TGTGCCGCCAGACCCACGGGACAGAGAAGCAATCAGCCCCAGCATTTT
>TRBJ1-2|-|TRBV2|-
CASSNGQGNYGYTF
TGTGCCAGCAGTAACGGCCAGGGGAACTATGGCTACACCTTC
>TRBJ1-2|few|TRBV2|-
CASSDPGHYGYTF
TGTGCCAGCAGTGATCCGGGCCACTATGGCTACACCTTC
>TRBJ1-3|-|TRBV28|TRBD1
CASRGGTAYSGNTIYF
TGTGCCAGCAGGGGGGGGACAGCTTACTCTGGAAACACCATATATTTT
>TRBJ2-7|-|TRBV21-1|-
CASQMGLPVAYEQYF
TGTGCCAGTCAGATGGGCCTTCCCGTGGCCTACGAGCAGTACTTC
>TRBJ1-2|-|TRBV19|-
CASNPSGLSYGYTF
TGTGCCAGTAACCCCAGTGGGCTTAGCTATGGCTACACCTTC
>TRBJ1-5|-|TRBV4-1|-
CASSQDLRGNQPQHF
TGCGCCAGCAGCCAAGATTTAAGGGGCAATCAGCCCCAGCATTTT
>TRBJ1-1|once|TRBV6-1|-
CASSDPGLYTEAFF
TGTGCCAGCAGTGACCCCGGCCTATACACTGAAGCTTTCTTT
>TRBJ1-2|-|TRBV7-8|-
CASSLGTGSHGYTF
TGTGCCAGCAGCTTAGGGACCGGGTCCCATGGCTACACCTTC
>TRBJ2-2|few|TRBV27|-
CASSTTDSTAGGGELFF
TGTGCCAGCAGTACAACGGATAGTACAGCCGGCGGGGGGGAGCTGTTTTTT
>TRBJ1-5|-|TRBV6-1|-
CASSEVGPQHF
TGTGCCAGCAGTGAGGTGGGTCCCCAGCATTTT
>TRBJ2-7|once|TRBV12-3/TRBV12-4|TRBD1
CASSVQGAGEQYF
TGTGCCAGCAGTGTCCAGGGGGCGGGAGAGCAGTACTTC
>TRBJ2-1|-|TRBV7-6|TRBD2
CASGTSGGALNEQFF
TGTGCCAGCGGAACTAGCGGGGGGGCCCTCAATGAGCAGTTCTTC
>TRBJ2-2|-|TRBV6-5|-
CATRGRPGELFF
TGTGCCACCAGAGGGAGACCCGGGGAGCTGTTTTTT
>TRBJ2-2|-|TRBV30|TRBD1
CAWRAQGTGELFF
TGTGCCTGGAGGGCACAGGGGACCGGGGAGCTGTTTTTT
>TRBJ1-6|-|TRBV30|-
CAGGDSPLHF
TGTGCCGGGGGGGATTCACCCCTCCACTTT
>TRBJ2-3|once|TRBV11-1|TRBD2
CASSYSGSRDTQYF
TGTGCCAGCAGCTACAGCGGGAGTAGGGATACGCAGTATTTT
>TRBJ1-2|-|TRBV21-1|-
CARGPRRINFYGYTF
TGTGCCAGAGGGCCCCGGCGGATAAACTTCTATGGCTACACCTTC
>TRBJ2-1|-|TRBV5-1|TRBD2
CASSSGLAGGFLWNEQFF
TGCGCCAGCAGCTCGGGACTAGCGGGAGGGTTTTTGTGGAATGAGCAGTTCTTC
>TRBJ2-5|-|TRBV6-1|TRBD1
CASSEARTGGRETQYF
TGTGCCAGCAGTGAAGCCCGAACAGGGGGCAGGGAGACCCAGTACTTC